The 16 T cell receptor beta chains in this list originate from one sample, sequenced in a study of graft-versus-host responses after intestinal transplantation (dated by TCRdb to the early 2020s). Preparation of the library involved the immunoSEQ multiplex PCR assay. TCRdb's version of the immuneACCESS table is confined to in-frame rearrangements and falls short of the full clone set. An unresolved V gene accounts for under half of the shortfall where checked; the remainder is of unknown origin. Here the sample has about 86,000 clones; 88% occur a single time. The top ten constitute about 0.27% of the sample. This specimen's time point label, per the study, means: cells obtained before transplantation from donor or recipient. Antigens of these TCRs are unknown. Sequenced here: unstimulated CD4+ T cells sorted from spleen or lymph node cells, sampled before transplant. These receptors all come from a human donor who was the organ donor for an intestinal transplant.

The rearrangement links TRBV5-1 to TRBJ1-2, with TRBD1 as a possible D gene (6 bases). CDR3 length equals 13 residues. V was pared by 4 bases and J by 4 bases, with 11 bases between. CDR1 is SGHRS, CDR2 YFSETQ, per germline. CDR3 bases: TGCGCCAGCAGCGTTGACAGGATCTATGGCTACACCTTC. This encodes CASSVDRIYGYTF.

This clone was observed once. The V gene is TRBV4-3, the J gene TRBJ2-3; the D is unclear. In germline, CDR1 is LGHNA, CDR2 YSLEER. The CDR3 length is 14 residues. V dropped 0 bases and J dropped 10 bases, with 14 bases sitting between them. The DNA for the CDR3 is TGCGCCAGCAGCCAAGAACGGTCGCGATTATCGCAGTATTTT. It translates to CASSQERSRLSQYF.

This clone was seen a handful of times. V is TRBV6-5 and J is TRBJ2-7; 7 nucleotides line up with TRBD1. CDR3 size: 15 residues. V was pared by 4 bases and J by 4 bases, with 10 bases of the junction left unmatched. Germline V gene sequence: CDR1 MNHEY, CDR2 SVGAGI. The CDR3 DNA follows: TGTGCCAGCAGTTCCGGGGTAGGGGGCAGGTACGAGCAGTACTTC. Translating it yields CASSSGVGGRYEQYF.

The chain links TRBV20-1 to TRBJ1-2; 8 bases line up with TRBD1. Germline CDR1 is DFQATT and CDR2 is SNEGSKA (reference sequence). V lost 2 bases to trimming and J lost 10 bases; unmatched junction nucleotides: 3. The CDR3 runs to 11 residues. CDR3 sequence (DNA): TGCAGTGCTAGAACAGGGGGAACCTACACCTTC. This sequence encodes CSARTGGTYTF.

The chain carries TRBV18 and TRBJ1-2, with TRBD1 matching over 8 bases. The J segment lost 4 bases and the V segment lost 3 bases, leaving 7 bases of the junction unmatched. Germline V gene sequence: CDR1 KGHSH, CDR2 LQKENI. This CDR3 is 15 amino acids long. CDR3 residues: CASSPDRGSRYGYTF. The CDR3 DNA follows: TGTGCCAGCTCACCCGACAGGGGATCACGCTATGGCTACACCTTC. Filled out from reference TRBV18 and TRBJ1-2, the complete variable domain reads NAGVMQNPRHLVRRRGQEARLRCSPMKGHSHVYWYRQLPEEGLKFMVYLQKENIIDESGMPKERFSAEFPKEGPSILRIQQVVRGDSAAYFCASSPDRGSRYGYTFGSGTRLTVV.

This clone occurred a few times. The rearrangement links TRBV12-5 to TRBJ2-3; a possible D gene is TRBD2 (5 bases). V dropped 6 bases and J dropped 4 bases, with 8 bases sitting between them. The CDR3 spans 12 residues. Germline CDR1 is LGHNT and CDR2 is FRNRAP. The DNA for the CDR3 is TGTGCTAGTGGACTAGATTCAGATACGCAGTATTTT. Protein product: CASGLDSDTQYF.

As concerns this clone: Other DNA sequences in the sample encode the same CDR3. The CDR3 sequence: CASSLVQVGEAFF. For the CDR3, the DNA is TGTGCCAGCAGTCTGGTTCAGGTTGGGGAAGCTTTCTTT. The chain joins TRBV7-9 to TRBJ1-1; D is uncertain. The germline CDR1 and CDR2 sequences are SEHNR and FQNEAQ (reference sequence). Trimming took off 6 bases at V and 8 bases at J, with 16 bases between the two ends. This CDR3 has 13 amino acids.

This sequence joins TRBV19 and TRBJ2-2; D possibly corresponds to TRBD1 (6 bases). Trimming pared 7 bases from V and 2 bases from J, leaving 11 bases between. The CDR3 is 14 amino acids. CDR1 LNHDA and CDR2 SQIVND come from the germline V gene (reference sequence). CDR3 sequence (DNA): TGTGCCAGTATTGAGACAGGCAACACCGGGGAGCTGTTTTTT. Translated: CASIETGNTGELFF.

The V and J genes are TRBV30 and TRBJ1-2; D not certain. The germline V and J ends were trimmed by 5 bases and 6 bases, with 13 bases remaining between them. This CDR3 contains 12 residues. Germline lookup yields CDR1 GTSNPN and CDR2 SVGIG (reference sequence). The CDR3 DNA follows: TGTGCCTGGGGACCGGGGAAGGATGGCTACACCTTC. Protein sequence: CAWGPGKDGYTF.

The V gene is TRBV7-2, the J gene TRBJ1-3; D gene uncertain. The CDR3 extends over 17 amino acids. V was clipped by 1 base and J by 0 bases, with 13 bases between them. From germline, CDR1 is SGHTA and CDR2 FQGNSA. The CDR3 spells CASSLVYQALSGNTIYF. The CDR3 DNA reads TGTGCCAGCAGCTTAGTATATCAGGCCCTCTCTGGAAACACCATATATTTT.

The chain couples TRBV7-2 to TRBJ2-3, with 7 bases aligning to TRBD1. Per the germline V gene, CDR1 is SGHTA and CDR2 is FQGNSA. The junction had 4 bases not matched to a gene; V was cut back by 4 bases and J by 0 bases. There are 15 residues in the CDR3. In DNA, the CDR3 is TGTGCCAGCAGCTGGGGACAGACTAGCACAGATACGCAGTATTTT. Its translation is CASSWGQTSTDTQYF.

This clone turned up a few times. The V call is TRBV5-7, the J call TRBJ2-7; 16 bases are shared with TRBD2. TRBV5-7 is classed as an ORF, of uncertain function. CDR3 length: 17 amino acids. V gave up 7 bases and J gave up 4 bases; unmatched junction bases: 11. The CDR3 sequence: CASRSDQGLAGGYEQYF. The CDR3 DNA reads as TGTGCCAGCCGGTCGGACCAGGGACTAGCGGGAGGGTACGAGCAGTACTTC.

The V call is TRBV12-2, the J call TRBJ2-5; no DNA check was done on the table's D call, TRBD2. TRBV12-2 is flagged as a pseudogene. The CDR3 runs 16 residues. CDR3 DNA: TGTGCAAGTCGTTCGCTAGCGGGAGTGCAGCAAGAGACCCAGTACTTC. It encodes CASRSLAGVQQETQYF.

The chain joins TRBV10-1 to TRBJ1-6; D is perhaps TRBD1 (5 bases). Germline V lookup: CDR1 WNHNN, CDR2 SYGVQD (reference sequence). CDR3 length: 19 amino acids. V lost 4 bases, J lost 7 bases, and 26 bases lay in between. This CDR3 is CASSGGGPGRLPQNSPLHF. In DNA form, the CDR3 reads TGCGCCAGCAGTGGCGGGGGTCCGGGACGCCTACCCCAAAATTCACCCCTCCACTTT.

The chain employs TRBV28 and TRBJ2-3; a possible D gene is TRBD2 (6 bases). The V gene's germline CDR1 is MDHEN and CDR2 SYDVKM. The V end lost 5 bases, the J end lost 1 base, and 10 bases lay between the germline ends. The CDR3 extends over 14 amino acids. In DNA form, the CDR3 reads TGTGCCAGCAGTGCTCCGGGGGGCACAGATACGCAGTATTTT. As protein: CASSAPGGTDTQYF.

The CDR3 sequence: CASSLVGGQETQYF. CDR3 sequence (DNA): TGTGCCAGCAGCTTGGTCGGGGGACAAGAGACCCAGTACTTC. The chain combines TRBV5-6 with TRBJ2-5; perhaps TRBD2 as D (6 bases). Germline CDR1 reads SGHDT; CDR2 reads YYEEEE. The CDR3 is 14 amino acids. V lost 0 bases and J 2 bases, leaving 8 bases between the germline ends.